A selection of T cell receptor beta chains follows, all from one sample in a study of memory B cells and T cells in multiple sclerosis. No antigens are known for them. Only in-frame clones appear in the TCRdb table, and some are missing; sequencing was by immunoSEQ multiplex PCR. The sample gives about 12,000 clones, approximately 84% of which show up once; 2.8% is in the top ten. The sequenced sample consisted of PBMCs from blood kept in culture. These receptors were obtained from a human donor with multiple sclerosis. CDR3s include the opening cysteine and the closing phenylalanine or tryptophan. The order of the fields is D gene, J gene, V gene, CDR3 protein. D genes are given only for firm matches.

D: .; J: TRBJ2-3; V: TRBV10-3; CDR3: CAISESTQRDTQYF
D: .; J: TRBJ1-1; V: TRBV6-5; CDR3: CASSYGWDTEAFF
D: TRBD2; J: TRBJ2-1; V: TRBV7-9; CDR3: CASRGTSGVPEYNEQFF
D: .; J: TRBJ2-5; V: TRBV30; CDR3: CAWSVGGSLETQYF
D: .; J: TRBJ1-1; V: TRBV5-6; CDR3: CASSPPAEAFF
D: TRBD2; J: TRBJ2-7; V: TRBV27; CDR3: CASSPATSGRAHYEQYF
D: .; J: TRBJ1-1; V: TRBV4-2; CDR3: CASSPRSAATEAFF
D: .; J: TRBJ1-2; V: TRBV2; CDR3: CASSMRYGYTF
D: .; J: TRBJ2-2; V: TRBV5-1; CDR3: CASSLPGGYTGELFF
D: .; J: TRBJ1-2; V: TRBV19; CDR3: CASSMSRGRGYTF
D: .; J: TRBJ1-5; V: TRBV28; CDR3: CATTVLTYQPQHF
D: TRBD2; J: TRBJ2-7; V: TRBV10-2; CDR3: CASSELAGGDEQYF
D: .; J: TRBJ1-2; V: TRBV9; CDR3: CASSAGVPYGYTF
D: .; J: TRBJ2-4; V: TRBV27; CDR3: CASSVQGAKNIQYF
D: TRBD1; J: TRBJ2-2; V: TRBV29-1; CDR3: CSVSDRGVVTGELFF
D: .; J: TRBJ1-5; V: TRBV6-1; CDR3: CASCGYSNQPQHF
D: .; J: TRBJ2-7; V: TRBV19; CDR3: CASSIYPSYEQYF
D: .; J: TRBJ1-1; V: TRBV10-2; CDR3: CASSERKGTEAFF
D: .; J: TRBJ2-7; V: TRBV19; CDR3: CASSIVRQRPYEQYF
D: .; J: TRBJ2-3; V: TRBV5-1; CDR3: CASSLIAGATDTQYF
D: .; J: TRBJ2-6; V: TRBV25-1; CDR3: CASSLTGNSGANVLTF
D: .; J: TRBJ2-7; V: TRBV27; CDR3: CASSAGRMMEQYF
D: TRBD1; J: TRBJ1-6; V: TRBV10-1; CDR3: CATSSGTGWNSPLHF
D: .; J: TRBJ1-5; V: TRBV2; CDR3: CASSEDYQPQHF
D: .; J: TRBJ1-1; V: TRBV7-9; CDR3: CATARQGTEAFF
D: TRBD2; J: TRBJ2-1; V: TRBV25-1; CDR3: CASSELISAGGSYNEQFF
D: TRBD1; J: TRBJ2-3; V: TRBV2; CDR3: CASSGTGSRTDTQYF
D: TRBD1; J: TRBJ1-5; V: TRBV9; CDR3: CASSVGPGGKDQPQHF
D: .; J: TRBJ1-5; V: TRBV9; CDR3: CASSVAQAVVLGAQHF
D: TRBD2; J: TRBJ2-2; V: TRBV4-2; CDR3: CASSQDRRLAGDTGELFF
D: .; J: TRBJ2-1; V: TRBV5-1; CDR3: CASSLAPFENEQFF
D: TRBD2; J: TRBJ2-1; V: TRBV19; CDR3: CASTHRAGLAGGNEQFF
D: .; J: TRBJ2-6; V: TRBV28; CDR3: CASSRAGTGANVLTF
D: TRBD2; J: TRBJ2-1; V: TRBV27; CDR3: CASTFSGDYNEQFF
D: .; J: TRBJ2-1; V: TRBV9; CDR3: CASSVNSYNEQFF
D: TRBD1; J: TRBJ2-2; V: TRBV5-1; CDR3: CASSLEGDSTGELFF
D: .; J: TRBJ1-4; V: TRBV9; CDR3: CASSVGGPSREKLFF
D: .; J: TRBJ1-4; V: TRBV12-5; CDR3: CASGFNNEKLFF
D: TRBD1; J: TRBJ2-7; V: TRBV25-1; CDR3: CASMTGGRYEQYF
D: TRBD2; J: TRBJ2-2; V: TRBV28; CDR3: CASSPGASGTGELFF
D: TRBD2; J: TRBJ2-1; V: TRBV2; CDR3: CASSEPGGPNEQFF
D: .; J: TRBJ2-1; V: TRBV6-5; CDR3: CASSGGDEQFF
D: .; J: TRBJ1-3; V: TRBV10-3; CDR3: CAISGRALESSGNTIYF
D: TRBD1; J: TRBJ2-2; V: TRBV6-5; CDR3: CASTGGITGELFF
D: .; J: TRBJ2-3; V: TRBV5-1; CDR3: CASSLSSSTDTQYF
D: TRBD2; J: TRBJ2-7; V: TRBV6-1; CDR3: CASTSGISYEQYF
D: .; J: TRBJ2-7; V: TRBV5-1; CDR3: CASSSRPGPLYEQYF
D: .; J: TRBJ2-7; V: TRBV11-2; CDR3: CASSARWGALSYEQYF
D: .; J: TRBJ2-7; V: TRBV25-1; CDR3: CASQDIGGGEQYF
D: .; J: TRBJ1-1; V: TRBV2; CDR3: CASSVGIGEAFF
D: .; J: TRBJ1-3; V: TRBV18; CDR3: CASSPLLTTEGSTIYF
D: .; J: TRBJ1-3; V: TRBV6-5; CDR3: CASSYSDSPGNTIYF